The clone carrying this T cell receptor beta chain was found once. Its cognate antigen is unknown. The J segment lost 6 bases and the V segment lost 1 base, leaving 8 bases of the junction unmatched. The CDR3 is 16 residues long. The V gene's germline CDR1 is SGHAT and CDR2 FQNNGV. An immunoSEQ assay, version v3.0, was performed at survey level. TCRdb's table, derived via immunoSEQ multiplex PCR, lists solely in-frame clones and lacks some. Of over 10,000 clones listed, about 74% are singletons. This record belongs to a study of long-term antiretroviral therapy in people with HIV. Study outcomes and limitations: Whereas controls had wider CDR3 length ranges, HIV repertoires had narrower ones.

The chain combines TRBV11-2 with TRBJ2-3; 9 bases agree with TRBD2. The specimen comprised unsorted PBMCs, sampled 0.5 years before starting antiretroviral therapy. This clonotype was obtained from a woman aged 40 to 50 with HIV. CDR3 sequence (DNA): TGTGCCAGCAGCTTAGTTCGCGGGGGGGCCAGCGATACGCAGTATTTT. Translating it yields CASSLVRGGASDTQYF. Full variable domain (missing parts from reference TRBV11-2 and TRBJ2-3): EAGVAQSPRYKIIEKRQSVAFWCNPISGHATLYWYQQILGQGPKLLIQFQNNGVVDDSQLPKDRFSAERLKGVDSTLKIQPAKLEDSAVYLCASSLVRGGASDTQYFGPGTRLTVL.